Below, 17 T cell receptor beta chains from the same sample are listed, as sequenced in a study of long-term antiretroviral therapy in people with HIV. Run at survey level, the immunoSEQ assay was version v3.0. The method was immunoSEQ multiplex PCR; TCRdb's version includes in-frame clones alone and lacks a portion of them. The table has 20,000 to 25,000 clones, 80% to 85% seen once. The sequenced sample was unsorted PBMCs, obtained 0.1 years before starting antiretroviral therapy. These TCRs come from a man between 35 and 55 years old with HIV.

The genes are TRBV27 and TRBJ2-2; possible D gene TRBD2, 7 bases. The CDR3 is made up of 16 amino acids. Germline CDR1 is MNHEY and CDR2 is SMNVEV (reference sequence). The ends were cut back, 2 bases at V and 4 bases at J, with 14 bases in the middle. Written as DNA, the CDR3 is TGTGCCAGCAGTTTAGGGGGGGCCGCTGGCACCGGGGAGCTGTTTTTT. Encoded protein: CASSLGGAAGTGELFF.

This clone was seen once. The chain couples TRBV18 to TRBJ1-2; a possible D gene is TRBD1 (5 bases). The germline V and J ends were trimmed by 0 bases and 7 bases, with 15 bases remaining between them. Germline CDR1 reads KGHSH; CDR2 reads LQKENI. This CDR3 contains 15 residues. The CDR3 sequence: CASSPPLGPRRGYTF. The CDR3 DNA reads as TGTGCCAGCTCACCACCGCTGGGGCCCCGGCGTGGCTACACCTTC.

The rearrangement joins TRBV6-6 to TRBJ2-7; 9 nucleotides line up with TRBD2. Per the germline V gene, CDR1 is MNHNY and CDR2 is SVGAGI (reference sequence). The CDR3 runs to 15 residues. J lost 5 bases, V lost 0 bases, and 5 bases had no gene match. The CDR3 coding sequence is TGTGCCAGCAGTTACTCAGCGGGGGGATCTAACGAGCAGTACTTC. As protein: CASSYSAGGSNEQYF.

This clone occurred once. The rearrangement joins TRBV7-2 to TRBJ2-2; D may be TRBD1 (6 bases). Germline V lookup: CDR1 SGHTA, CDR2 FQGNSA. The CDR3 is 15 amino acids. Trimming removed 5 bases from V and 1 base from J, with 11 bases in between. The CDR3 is CASSRDTLNTGELFF. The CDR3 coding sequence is TGTGCCAGCAGCCGGGACACTTTGAACACCGGGGAGCTGTTTTTT.

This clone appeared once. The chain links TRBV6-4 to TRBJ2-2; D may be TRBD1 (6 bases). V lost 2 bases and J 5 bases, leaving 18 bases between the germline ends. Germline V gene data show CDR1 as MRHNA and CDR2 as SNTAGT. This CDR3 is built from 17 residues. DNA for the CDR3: TGTGCCAGCAGTGACGCCCCGGCAGGGGAAGAAACCGGGGAGCTGTTTTTT. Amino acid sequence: CASSDAPAGEETGELFF.

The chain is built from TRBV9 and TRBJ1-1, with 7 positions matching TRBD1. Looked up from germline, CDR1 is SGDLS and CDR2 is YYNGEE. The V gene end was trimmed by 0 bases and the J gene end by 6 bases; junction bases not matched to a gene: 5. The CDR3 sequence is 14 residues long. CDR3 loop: CASSVGGGEAEAFF. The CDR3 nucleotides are TGTGCCAGCAGCGTAGGAGGGGGCGAAGCTGAAGCTTTCTTT.

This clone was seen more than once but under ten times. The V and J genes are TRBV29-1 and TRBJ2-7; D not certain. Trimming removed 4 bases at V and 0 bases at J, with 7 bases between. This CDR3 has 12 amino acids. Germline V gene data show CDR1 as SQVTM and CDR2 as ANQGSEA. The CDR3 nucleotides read TGCAGCGTTGCCGAAAGCTCCTACGAGCAGTACTTC. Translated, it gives CSVAESSYEQYF.

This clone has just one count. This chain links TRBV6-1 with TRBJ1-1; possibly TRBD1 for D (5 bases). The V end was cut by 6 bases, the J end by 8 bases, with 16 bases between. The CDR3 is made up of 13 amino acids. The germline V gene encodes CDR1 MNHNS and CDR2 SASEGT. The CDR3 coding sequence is TGTGCCAGCAGGCTGGGACGGGCGGGGGAAGCTTTCTTT. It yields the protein CASRLGRAGEAFF.

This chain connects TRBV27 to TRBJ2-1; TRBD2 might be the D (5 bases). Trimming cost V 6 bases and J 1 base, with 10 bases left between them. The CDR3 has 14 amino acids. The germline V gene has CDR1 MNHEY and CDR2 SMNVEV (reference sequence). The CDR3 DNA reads TGTGCCAGCAGATGGACTGAGTCCTACAATGAGCAGTTCTTC. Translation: CASRWTESYNEQFF.

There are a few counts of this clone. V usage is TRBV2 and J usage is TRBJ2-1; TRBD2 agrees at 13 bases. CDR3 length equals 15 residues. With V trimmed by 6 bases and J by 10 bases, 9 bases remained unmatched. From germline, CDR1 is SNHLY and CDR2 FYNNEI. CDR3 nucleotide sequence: TGTGCCAGCAGCGGACTAGCGGGAGTCGGGGAGGAGCAGTTCTTC. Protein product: CASSGLAGVGEEQFF.

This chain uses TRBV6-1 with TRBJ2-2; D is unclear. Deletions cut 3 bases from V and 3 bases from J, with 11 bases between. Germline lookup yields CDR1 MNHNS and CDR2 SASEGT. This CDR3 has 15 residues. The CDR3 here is CASSDIGDYTGELFF. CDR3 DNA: TGTGCCAGCAGTGATATCGGCGACTACACCGGGGAGCTGTTTTTT.

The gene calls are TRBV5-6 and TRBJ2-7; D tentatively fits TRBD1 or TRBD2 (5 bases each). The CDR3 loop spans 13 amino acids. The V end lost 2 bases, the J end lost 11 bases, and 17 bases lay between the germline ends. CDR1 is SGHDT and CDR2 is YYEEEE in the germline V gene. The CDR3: CASSFGTAQREYF. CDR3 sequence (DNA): TGTGCCAGCAGCTTTGGGACGGCTCAGAGGGAGTACTTC.

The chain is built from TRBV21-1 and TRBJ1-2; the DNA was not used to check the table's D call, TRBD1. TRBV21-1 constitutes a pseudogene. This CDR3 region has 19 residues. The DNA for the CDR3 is TGTGCCAGCAGCAAACGGCTTACTCATGGGGACAGAACTAACTATGGCTACACCTTC. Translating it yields CASSKRLTHGDRTNYGYTF.

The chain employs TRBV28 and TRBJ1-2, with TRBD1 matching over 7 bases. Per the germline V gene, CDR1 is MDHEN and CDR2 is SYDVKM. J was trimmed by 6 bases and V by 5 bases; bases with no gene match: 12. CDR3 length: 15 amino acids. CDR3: CASSPWDSRPHGYTF. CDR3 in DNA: TGTGCCAGCAGTCCCTGGGACAGCAGACCCCATGGCTACACCTTC.

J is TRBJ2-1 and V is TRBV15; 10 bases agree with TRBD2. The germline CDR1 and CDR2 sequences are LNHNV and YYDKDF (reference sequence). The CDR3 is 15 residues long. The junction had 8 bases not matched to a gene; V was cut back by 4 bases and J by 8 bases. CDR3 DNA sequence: TGTGCCACCAGCAAAATAGCGGGGGGTACGGATGAGCAGTTCTTC. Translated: CATSKIAGGTDEQFF.

CDR3 loop: CASSRMGLQETQYF. The DNA of the CDR3 is TGCGCCAGCAGCCGTATGGGGCTCCAAGAGACCCAGTACTTC. V is TRBV5-1 and J is TRBJ2-5; weak D call: TRBD1 (5 bases). CDR3 length: 14 amino acids. V gave up 4 bases and J gave up 1 base, with 11 bases separating them. Germline assignment: CDR1 SGHRS and CDR2 YFSETQ.

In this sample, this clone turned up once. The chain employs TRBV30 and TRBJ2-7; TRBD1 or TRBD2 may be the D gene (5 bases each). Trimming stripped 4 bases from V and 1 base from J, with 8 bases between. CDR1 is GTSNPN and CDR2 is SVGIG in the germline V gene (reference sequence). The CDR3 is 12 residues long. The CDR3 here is CAWTGTSYEQYF. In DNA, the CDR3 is TGTGCCTGGACCGGGACGTCCTACGAGCAGTACTTC.